This T cell receptor (beta chain) was sequenced during a study of cytomegalovirus exposure and HLA in healthy donors. Overall study results and limits: In an earlier analysis, most TCR beta V segments were productive about 87% or about 30% of the time.

Of note for this clone: Its antigen is still unknown.

PCR employed 60 Vbeta and 13 Jbeta primers. TCRdb keeps only in-frame clones here, not all; method: immunoSEQ multiplex PCR. This listing includes 150,000 to 200,000 clones. Germline V gene data show CDR1 as SGHRS and CDR2 as YFSETQ. The V end lost 4 bases, the J end lost 0 bases, and 12 bases lay between the germline ends. This CDR3 comprises 15 residues. This chain connects TRBV5-1 to TRBJ2-3; tentatively, D is TRBD2 (5 bases). Sequencing was carried out using PBMCs. The clonotype originates from a man aged 25 to 45 in good health and CMV-seronegative. The CDR3 coding sequence is TGCGCCAGCAGCGGAGGACGAGATAGCACAGATACGCAGTATTTT. This encodes CASSGGRDSTDTQYF.